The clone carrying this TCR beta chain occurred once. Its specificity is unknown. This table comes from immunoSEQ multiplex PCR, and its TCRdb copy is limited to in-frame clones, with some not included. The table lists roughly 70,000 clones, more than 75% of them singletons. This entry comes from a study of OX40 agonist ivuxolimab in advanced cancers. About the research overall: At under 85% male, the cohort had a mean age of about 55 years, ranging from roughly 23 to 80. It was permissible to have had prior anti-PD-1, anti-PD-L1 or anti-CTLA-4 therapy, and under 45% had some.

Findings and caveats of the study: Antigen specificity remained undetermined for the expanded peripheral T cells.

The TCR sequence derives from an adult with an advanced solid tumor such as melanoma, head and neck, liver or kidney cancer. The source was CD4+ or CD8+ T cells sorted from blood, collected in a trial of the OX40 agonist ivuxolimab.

CDR3 loop: CASSDKARSQPQHF. As DNA, the CDR3 is TGTGCCAGCAGTGACAAGGCCCGAAGTCAGCCCCAGCATTTT. V usage is TRBV2 and J usage is TRBJ1-5; D is undetermined. V shed 3 bases and J shed 6 bases, with 12 bases lying between them. CDR1 is SNHLY and CDR2 is FYNNEI in the germline V gene. The CDR3 loop spans 14 amino acids.